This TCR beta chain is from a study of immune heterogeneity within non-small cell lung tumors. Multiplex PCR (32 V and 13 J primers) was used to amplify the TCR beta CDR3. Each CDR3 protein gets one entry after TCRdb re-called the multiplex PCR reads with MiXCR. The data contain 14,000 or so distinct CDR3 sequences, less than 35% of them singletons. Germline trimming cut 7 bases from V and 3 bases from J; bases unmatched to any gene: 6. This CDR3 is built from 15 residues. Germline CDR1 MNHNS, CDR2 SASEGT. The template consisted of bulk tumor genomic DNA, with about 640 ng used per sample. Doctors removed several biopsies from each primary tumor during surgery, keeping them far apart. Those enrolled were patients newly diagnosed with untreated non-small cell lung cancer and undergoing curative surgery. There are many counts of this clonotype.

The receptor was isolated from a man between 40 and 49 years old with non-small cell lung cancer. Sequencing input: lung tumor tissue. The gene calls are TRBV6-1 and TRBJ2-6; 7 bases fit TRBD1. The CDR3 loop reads CASTKGGLGANVLTF. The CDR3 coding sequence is TGTGCCAGCACCAAAGGGGGCCTTGGGGCCAACGTCCTGACTTTC.